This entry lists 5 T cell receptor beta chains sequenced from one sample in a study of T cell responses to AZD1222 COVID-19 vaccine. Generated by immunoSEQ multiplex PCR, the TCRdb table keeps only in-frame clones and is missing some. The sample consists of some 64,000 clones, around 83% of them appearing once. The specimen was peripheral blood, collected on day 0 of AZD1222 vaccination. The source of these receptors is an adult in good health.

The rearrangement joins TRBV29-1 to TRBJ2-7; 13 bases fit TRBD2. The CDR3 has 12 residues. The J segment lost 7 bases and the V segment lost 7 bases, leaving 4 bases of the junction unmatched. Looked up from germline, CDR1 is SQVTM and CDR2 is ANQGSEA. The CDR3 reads CSAGLAGAEQYF. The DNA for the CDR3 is TGCAGCGCCGGACTAGCGGGGGCTGAGCAGTACTTC.

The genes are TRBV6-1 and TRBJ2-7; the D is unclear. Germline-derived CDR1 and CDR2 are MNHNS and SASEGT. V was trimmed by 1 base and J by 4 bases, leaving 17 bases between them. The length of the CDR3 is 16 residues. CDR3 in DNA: TGTGCCAGCAGTGAAGTCTGGCCGAAGGGATCGTACGAGCAGTACTTC. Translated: CASSEVWPKGSYEQYF.

The CDR3 DNA reads TGTGCCAGCAGTGCCGAGGGACAGGCAACCTTC. The encoded protein is CASSAEGQATF. The chain has TRBV6-2 or TRBV6-3 and TRBJ1-2; 8 bases align to TRBD1. This CDR3 has 11 residues. The ends lost 5 bases at V and 14 bases at J; junction bases unmatched: 7. Germline CDR1 is MNHEY and CDR2 is SVGEGT.

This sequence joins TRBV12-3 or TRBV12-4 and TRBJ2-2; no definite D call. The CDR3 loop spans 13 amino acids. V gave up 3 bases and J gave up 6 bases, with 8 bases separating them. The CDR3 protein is CASSFRAPGELFF. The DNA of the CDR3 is TGTGCCAGCAGTTTCCGGGCACCCGGGGAGCTGTTTTTT.

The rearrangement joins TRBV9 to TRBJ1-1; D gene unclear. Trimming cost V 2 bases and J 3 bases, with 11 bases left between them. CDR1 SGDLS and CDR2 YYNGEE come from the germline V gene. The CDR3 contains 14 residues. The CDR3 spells CASSVRAADTEAFF. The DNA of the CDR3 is TGTGCCAGCAGCGTTCGGGCAGCGGACACTGAAGCTTTCTTT. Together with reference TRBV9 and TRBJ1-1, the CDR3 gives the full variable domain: DSGVTQTPKHLITATGQRVTLRCSPRSGDLSVYWYQQSLDQGLQFLIQYYNGEERAKGNILERFSAQQFPDLHSELNLSSLELGDSALYFCASSVRAADTEAFFGQGTRLTVV.